These 26 T cell receptor beta chains were all obtained from the same sample, sequenced in a study of vaccination effects on CD4 cells after COVID-19. Within the ViraFEST assay, antigen-specific CD4+ T cells underwent expansion with viral peptide pools prior to sequencing. Upon completion of roughly ten days in culture, CD4+ T cells were isolated. Neither prior SARS-CoV-2 infection nor positive nucleocapsid antibodies were present in the vaccine recipients. These receptors' targets are unknown. Assay: immunoSEQ multiplex PCR; the TCRdb copy retains only in-frame clones and omits some. The repertoire consists of over 55,000 clones, with about 71% occurring once and the leading ten covering 3% to 4%. This material consisted of CD4+ T cells from PBMCs cultured with HCoV-OC43 spike peptides, taken before COVID-19 vaccination. The subset is: HCoV-OC43 spike overlapping peptide pool stimulation. The source is a human donor who received a COVID-19 vaccine.

This clone was seen more than once but under ten times. This chain uses TRBV2 with TRBJ1-2, with TRBD1 matching 7 bases. Germline V gives CDR1 SNHLY, CDR2 FYNNEI. The CDR3 consists of 14 residues. After removal of 6 bases from V and 7 bases from J, the junction contained 11 bases not matched to a gene. This chain's CDR3 is CASRAIQGRGGYTF. In DNA, the CDR3 is TGTGCCAGCAGGGCCATACAGGGGAGGGGTGGCTACACCTTC.

J is TRBJ1-2 and V is TRBV19; D may be TRBD1 (6 bases). Germline values: CDR1 LNHDA, CDR2 SQIVND (reference sequence). CDR3 length: 13 residues. Trimming stripped 2 bases from V and 4 bases from J, with 8 bases between. The CDR3 is CASSILGAYGYTF. In nucleotides, the CDR3 is TGTGCCAGTAGTATACTGGGGGCCTATGGCTACACCTTC.

The rearrangement links TRBV18 to TRBJ2-5, with D possibly called TRBD1 or TRBD2 (6 bases each). Germline-derived CDR1 and CDR2 are KGHSH and LQKENI. Trimming cost V 3 bases and J 2 bases, with 13 bases left between them. The CDR3 contains 15 residues. The CDR3 loop is CASSPRDNSQETQYF. The CDR3 nucleotides read TGTGCCAGCTCACCGCGGGACAACTCGCAAGAGACCCAGTACTTC. The complete variable domain, with remaining parts taken from reference TRBV18 and TRBJ2-5, reads NAGVMQNPRHLVRRRGQEARLRCSPMKGHSHVYWYRQLPEEGLKFMVYLQKENIIDESGMPKERFSAEFPKEGPSILRIQQVVRGDSAAYFCASSPRDNSQETQYFGPGTRLLVL.

V gene TRBV20-1 combines with J gene TRBJ1-2, with D uncertain. Germline V gene sequence: CDR1 DFQATT, CDR2 SNEGSKA (reference sequence). This CDR3 spans 10 amino acids. V lost 0 bases and J 7 bases, leaving 3 bases between the germline ends. CDR3 coding DNA: TGCAGTGCTAGAGATGGTGGCTACACCTTC. Translating it yields CSARDGGYTF.

DNA of the CDR3: TGTGCCAGCAGTGAAAACAGGTCCTATGGCTACACCTTC. Encoded protein: CASSENRSYGYTF. The rearrangement uses TRBV6-1 and TRBJ1-2, with TRBD1 as a possible D gene (5 bases). The CDR3 contains 13 residues. The germline V gene has CDR1 MNHNS and CDR2 SASEGT. With 2 bases removed from V and 4 bases from J, the gap between germline ends came to 8 bases.

This chain joins TRBV21-1 and TRBJ2-7; TRBD2 is the table's D call, not checked against the DNA. TRBV21-1 corresponds to a pseudogene. This CDR3 contains 16 residues. The CDR3 DNA is TGTGCCAGCAGCAAGAAAATGGGAGCCATCCCCTACGAGCAGTACGTC. This sequence encodes CASSKKMGAIPYEQYV.

This clone came up a few times. V and J are TRBV18 and TRBJ1-4; 7 nucleotides align to TRBD1. V shed 2 bases and J 7 bases; nucleotides not matched to a gene: 4. The CDR3 sequence is 14 residues long. Per the germline V gene, CDR1 is KGHSH and CDR2 is LQKENI. The CDR3 reads CASSPETGSEKLFF. As DNA, the CDR3 is TGTGCCAGCTCACCAGAGACAGGGTCTGAAAAACTGTTTTTT.

This chain links TRBV6-4 with TRBJ2-1; D is tentatively TRBD1 or TRBD2 (6 bases each). The CDR3 spans 16 residues. With 3 bases removed from V and 2 bases from J, the gap between germline ends came to 14 bases. Germline lookup yields CDR1 MRHNA and CDR2 SNTAGT. CDR3 in amino acids: CASSENPGAAYNEQFF. The CDR3 DNA sequence: TGTGCCAGCAGTGAAAATCCGGGGGCAGCCTACAATGAGCAGTTCTTC.

This clone was picked up a small number of times. CDR3 residues: CANTPAGGLRAEAFF. The CDR3 nucleotides are TGTGCCAACACCCCCGCGGGCGGACTGCGAGCTGAAGCTTTCTTT. This chain links TRBV6-5 with TRBJ1-1; no reliable D call. Germline loops: CDR1 MNHEY, CDR2 SVGAGI. The V end lost 10 bases, the J end lost 6 bases, and 24 bases lay between the germline ends. The CDR3 has 15 residues.

The V gene is TRBV5-6, the J gene TRBJ2-3; 8 nucleotides align to TRBD1. This CDR3 region has 15 residues. The germline gives CDR1 SGHDT, CDR2 YYEEEE. The trim removed 1 base at V and 5 bases at J, leaving 6 bases unmatched. The CDR3 spells CASSLWWDRRDTQYF. The CDR3 nucleotides are TGTGCCAGCAGCTTGTGGTGGGACAGGAGAGATACGCAGTATTTT.

The rearrangement joins TRBV7-8 to TRBJ2-5; weak D call: TRBD2 (8 bases). The germline V gene has CDR1 SGHVS and CDR2 FQNEAQ. This CDR3 has 16 residues. V lost 1 base, J lost 5 bases, and 17 bases lay in between. DNA for the CDR3: TGTGCCAGCAGCTTAGGCAGCGCGGGGGGACAGGAGACCCAGTACTTC. Its translation is CASSLGSAGGQETQYF.

The chain links TRBV18 to TRBJ1-1, with TRBD1 matching 9 bases. This CDR3 has 15 residues. V lost 6 bases to trimming and J lost 4 bases; unmatched junction nucleotides: 9. Germline CDR1 KGHSH, CDR2 LQKENI. The DNA of the CDR3 is TGTGCCAGCTCGGCGGGACAGGGACAGGGCACTGAAGCTTTCTTT. Translation gives CASSAGQGQGTEAFF. Combining the CDR3 with reference TRBV18 and TRBJ1-1 gives the whole variable domain NAGVMQNPRHLVRRRGQEARLRCSPMKGHSHVYWYRQLPEEGLKFMVYLQKENIIDESGMPKERFSAEFPKEGPSILRIQQVVRGDSAAYFCASSAGQGQGTEAFFGQGTRLTVV.

The chain carries TRBV14 and TRBJ1-6; D is possibly TRBD1 (5 bases). V was cut by 4 bases and J by 6 bases, with 13 bases left in between. CDR3 length: 15 residues. From germline, CDR1 is SGHDN and CDR2 FVKESK. CDR3 amino acids: CASSLQGGGNSPLHF. The CDR3 region has the DNA TGTGCCAGCAGCCTCCAGGGCGGGGGTAATTCACCCCTCCACTTT.

The genes are TRBV2 and TRBJ1-5, with 8 bases matching TRBD1. The CDR3 totals 15 residues. Trimming at V came to 4 bases and at J to 2 bases, leaving 4 bases not matched to a gene. The germline CDR1 and CDR2 sequences are SNHLY and FYNNEI. Here the CDR3 DNA reads TGTGCCAGCAGTGTACAGGGGGGGGGCAATCAGCCCCAGCATTTT. This gives the protein CASSVQGGGNQPQHF.

The V call is TRBV6-5, the J call TRBJ1-1; D is unresolved. The germline CDR1 and CDR2 sequences are MNHEY and SVGAGI. The CDR3 contains 15 residues. V lost 6 bases and J 1 base, leaving 15 bases between the germline ends. DNA for the CDR3: TGTGCCAGCAGCCCCGCTACCGCGGGGAACACTGAAGCTTTCTTT. Translating gives CASSPATAGNTEAFF.

In its sample, this clone was seen a few times. The V call is TRBV2, the J call TRBJ1-1; D may be TRBD1 (6 bases). V was clipped by 3 bases and J by 5 bases, with 13 bases between them. CDR1 and CDR2 from the germline V gene are SNHLY and FYNNEI. This CDR3 contains 14 residues. Here the CDR3 reads CASSDRGGWTEAFF. The CDR3 region has the DNA TGTGCCAGCAGTGACAGGGGCGGGTGGACTGAAGCTTTCTTT.

The rearrangement links TRBV24-1 to TRBJ2-5; D is perhaps TRBD1 (6 bases). Germline lookup yields CDR1 KGHDR and CDR2 SFDVKD. This CDR3 is 16 amino acids long. V shed 0 bases and J shed 4 bases, with 14 bases lying between them. The DNA of the CDR3 is TGTGCCACCAGTGATTTGCCGGTACAGGGCAGAGAGACCCAGTACTTC. Its translation is CATSDLPVQGRETQYF.

The CDR3 nucleotides read TGTGCCACCAGTGATTTCAGGGATACGCAGTATTTT. Protein product: CATSDFRDTQYF. This chain joins TRBV24-1 and TRBJ2-3; no clear D gene. Trimming removed 1 base at V and 6 bases at J, with 4 bases between. Germline values: CDR1 KGHDR, CDR2 SFDVKD. The CDR3 has 12 amino acids.

This rearrangement joins TRBV29-1 to TRBJ2-4; D gene unclear. Germline loops: CDR1 SQVTM, CDR2 ANQGSEA. CDR3 size: 12 residues. Trimming stripped 1 base from V and 7 bases from J, with 8 bases between. CDR3 sequence (DNA): TGCAGCGTTGAAGGGGCGTGGAACATTCAGTACTTC. Its translation is CSVEGAWNIQYF.

The V gene is TRBV7-2, the J gene TRBJ2-2; D call uncertain. V was cut by 5 bases and J by 0 bases, with 13 bases left in between. This CDR3 is 16 amino acids long. The germline CDR1 and CDR2 sequences are SGHTA and FQGNSA. As DNA, the CDR3 is TGTGCCAGCAGCCTGGGGTCCCCCGCGAACACCGGGGAGCTGTTTTTT. This translates into CASSLGSPANTGELFF.

This clone was detected once. V is TRBV5-1 and J is TRBJ2-3; tentatively, D is TRBD1 or TRBD2 (6 bases each). V gave up 2 bases and J gave up 5 bases, with 12 bases separating them. This CDR3 comprises 14 residues. Germline V lookup: CDR1 SGHRS, CDR2 YFSETQ. The CDR3 reads CASSLRGAEDTQYF. The CDR3 nucleotides are TGCGCCAGCAGCTTAAGGGGGGCAGAAGATACGCAGTATTTT.

This clone was seen more than once but under ten times. The V call is TRBV24-1, the J call TRBJ2-4; D may correspond to TRBD1 or TRBD2 (6 bases each). V lost 9 bases and J lost 7, with 15 bases in between. CDR1 is KGHDR and CDR2 is SFDVKD in the germline V gene. This CDR3 contains 13 residues. The CDR3 bases are TGTGCCACCGGGGACGGGGGCGACAACATTCAGTACTTC. Its translation: CATGDGGDNIQYF.

This sequence joins TRBV5-1 and TRBJ2-3, with TRBD1 matching over 9 bases. The junction had 7 bases not matched to a gene; V was cut back by 0 bases and J by 5 bases. Germline CDR1 and CDR2: SGHRS and YFSETQ. The CDR3 totals 16 residues. The CDR3 region is CASSLVPTGGKDTQYF. CDR3 DNA: TGCGCCAGCAGCTTGGTGCCGACAGGGGGAAAAGATACGCAGTATTTT.

The chain links TRBV5-4 to TRBJ1-6; D is perhaps TRBD1 (5 bases). From germline, CDR1 is SGHNT and CDR2 YYREEE (reference sequence). The V end lost 0 bases, the J end lost 7 bases, and 14 bases lay between the germline ends. The CDR3 loop spans 16 amino acids. The CDR3 loop reads CASSLAEGLYNSPLHF. CDR3 in DNA: TGTGCCAGCAGCTTGGCGGAGGGGCTGTACAATTCACCCCTCCACTTT.

This clone occurred once. The rearrangement links TRBV19 to TRBJ2-7; D is ambiguous. V shed 7 bases and J shed 3 bases, with 13 bases lying between them. The V gene's germline CDR1 is LNHDA and CDR2 SQIVND (reference sequence). This CDR3 region has 13 residues. CDR3 region: CASIWPRNYEQYV. CDR3 sequence (DNA): TGTGCCAGTATCTGGCCCCGCAACTACGAGCAGTACGTC.

V is TRBV5-1 and J is TRBJ2-1, with D unresolved. Germline CDR1 and CDR2: SGHRS and YFSETQ. V shed 1 base and J shed 9 bases, with 8 bases lying between them. This CDR3 has 12 amino acids. The CDR3 spells CASSLSSVEQFF. The CDR3 DNA follows: TGCGCCAGCAGCTTGAGTTCGGTTGAGCAGTTCTTC.